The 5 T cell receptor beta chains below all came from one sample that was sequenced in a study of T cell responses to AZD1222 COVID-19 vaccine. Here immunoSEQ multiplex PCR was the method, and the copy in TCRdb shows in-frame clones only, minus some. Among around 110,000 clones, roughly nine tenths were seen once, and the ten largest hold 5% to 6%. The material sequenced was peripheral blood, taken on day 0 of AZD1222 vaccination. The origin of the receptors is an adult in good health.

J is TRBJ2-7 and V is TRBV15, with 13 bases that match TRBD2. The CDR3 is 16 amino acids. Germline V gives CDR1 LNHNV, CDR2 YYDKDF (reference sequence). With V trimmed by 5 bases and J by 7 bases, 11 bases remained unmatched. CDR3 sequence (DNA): TGTGCCACCAGCCCCCGAAGACTAGCGGGAGGAGGAGAGCAGTACTTC. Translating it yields CATSPRRLAGGGEQYF.

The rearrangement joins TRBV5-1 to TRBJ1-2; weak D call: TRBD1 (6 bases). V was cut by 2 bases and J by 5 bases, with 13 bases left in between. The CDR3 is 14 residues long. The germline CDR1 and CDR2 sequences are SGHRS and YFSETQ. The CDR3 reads CASSFQGLGYGYTF. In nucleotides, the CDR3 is TGCGCCAGCAGCTTCCAGGGGCTGGGGTATGGCTACACCTTC.

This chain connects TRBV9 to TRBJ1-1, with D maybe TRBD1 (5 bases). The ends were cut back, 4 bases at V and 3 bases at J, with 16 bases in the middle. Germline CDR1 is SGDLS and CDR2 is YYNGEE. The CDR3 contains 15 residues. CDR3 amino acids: CASSPRVGAYTEAFF. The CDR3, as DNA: TGTGCCAGCAGCCCCCGGGTAGGGGCCTACACTGAAGCTTTCTTT.

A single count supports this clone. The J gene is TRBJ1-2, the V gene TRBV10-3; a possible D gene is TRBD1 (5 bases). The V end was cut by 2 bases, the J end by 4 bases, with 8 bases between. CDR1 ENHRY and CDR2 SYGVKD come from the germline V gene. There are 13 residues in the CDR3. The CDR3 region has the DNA TGTGCCATCAGTGAGAGAGACAGCTATGGCTACACCTTC. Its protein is CAISERDSYGYTF.

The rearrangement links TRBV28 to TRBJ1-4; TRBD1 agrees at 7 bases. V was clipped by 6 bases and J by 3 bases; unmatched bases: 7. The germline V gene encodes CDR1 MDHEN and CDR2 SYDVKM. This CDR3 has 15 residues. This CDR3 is CASSSPGTANEKLFF. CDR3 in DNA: TGTGCCAGCAGCTCCCCCGGGACAGCTAATGAAAAACTGTTTTTT.